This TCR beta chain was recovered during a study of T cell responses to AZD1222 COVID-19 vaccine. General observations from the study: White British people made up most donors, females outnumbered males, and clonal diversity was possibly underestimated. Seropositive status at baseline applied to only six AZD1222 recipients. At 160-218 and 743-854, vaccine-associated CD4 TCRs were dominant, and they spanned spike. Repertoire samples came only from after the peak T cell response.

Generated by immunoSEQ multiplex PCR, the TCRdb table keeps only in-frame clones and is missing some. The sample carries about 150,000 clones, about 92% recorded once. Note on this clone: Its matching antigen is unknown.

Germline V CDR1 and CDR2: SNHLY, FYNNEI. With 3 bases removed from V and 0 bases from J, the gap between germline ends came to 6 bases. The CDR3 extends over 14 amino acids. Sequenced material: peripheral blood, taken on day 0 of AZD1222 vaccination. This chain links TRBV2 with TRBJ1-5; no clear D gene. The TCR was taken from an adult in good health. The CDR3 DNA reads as TGTGCCAGCAGTGAGGGTACTAGCAATCAGCCCCAGCATTTT. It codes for CASSEGTSNQPQHF.